This T cell receptor beta chain appears in the sequencing data of a study of cytomegalovirus exposure and HLA in healthy donors. The study, taken as a whole, reports: Altogether, 164 TCR beta chains were recorded as cytomegalovirus-associated. For most TCR sequences rarity was the rule, although some public TCRs occurred in many donors.

Remarks on this clone: Its antigen remains unknown.

The method was immunoSEQ multiplex PCR; TCRdb's version includes in-frame clones alone and lacks a portion of them. The table records under 200,000 clones, under 90% of them present only once. V gave up 1 base and J gave up 5 bases, with 12 bases separating them. Germline V gene lookup returns CDR1 LNHDA and CDR2 SQIVND (reference sequence). There are 15 residues in the CDR3. The V call is TRBV19, the J call TRBJ2-1; weak D call: TRBD2 (6 bases). Material for sequencing was PBMCs. The source is a young woman in good health and CMV-seropositive. CDR3 coding DNA: TGTGCCAGTAGTATAGCGGGACTCCTCAACAATGAGCAGTTCTTC. Encoded protein: CASSIAGLLNNEQFF.